This T cell receptor (beta chain) emerged from a study of shared clonotypes between healthy human individuals (dated by TCRdb to the early 2020s). Study-wide context: The cohort included three men and a couple of women between 18 and 49 years of age. Different laboratories and diverse techniques were used to prepare libraries and sequence TCR repertoires, to increase sequencing depth and limit assay-specific biases. To estimate repertoire size and how much clonotype sharing occurs between individuals, the study deeply sequenced the blood TCR repertoires of roughly 5 healthy adults. For each donor, three plates each were used for CD4 naive and CD4 memory, two plates were used for CD8 naive, and one plate was used for CD8 memory. Per donor, leukapheresis produced somewhere between about 0.8 and 9.5 billion PBMCs.

The donors were healthy, HIV-negative adults with no recently reported acute infections or vaccinations. Every donor was a Caucasian adult residing in Nashville, Tennessee, USA. CD4+ T cells were enriched by magnetic negative selection; naive cells were then positively selected on CD45RA, and the negative fraction formed the memory subset. After blood collection by leukapheresis, PBMCs were isolated using Ficoll-Histopaque density gradient centrifugation and then cryopreserved in the vapor phase of liquid nitrogen. Analytical flow cytometry was used to check the purity and quantity of each magnetically sorted T cell population. Genomic DNA was isolated from every sorted fraction and measured by UV absorbance on a Nanodrop 2000c. CDR1 and CDR2 are drawn from the germline V gene: MGHDK, SYGVNS. The CDR3 holds 15 amino acids from the cysteine to the phenylalanine. The entry retains the CDR3 DNA only, 45 bases that are in frame from base 1.

Using the deep immunoSEQ assay, TCR CDR3 regions were amplified from genomic DNA by multiplex PCR. Extracted genomic DNA from each cell subset was distributed evenly across all wells of several immunoSEQ 96-well plates, and each plate was treated as a replicate. Each replicate PCR for sorted subsets received 150 to 250 ng genomic DNA, equal to roughly 33,000 T cell genomes. Purified libraries were measured with a Qubit 3.0 fluorometer, size-checked on a Bioanalyzer 2100, and measured again with the KAPA Library Quantification kit. Every immunoSEQ 96-well plate was sequenced on a dedicated single-read 150-cycle Illumina NextSeq 550 flow cell. Per the source publication's procedure: The immunoSEQ output contained only junctional sequences without quality scores, so filtering could not match that applied to full-length reads. Sequences were annotated with PyIR, a Python wrapper for IgBLAST v1.9, and V/J genes and CDR3 were assigned using IMGT germline references. Any read was removed if the V/J assignment was weak (E-value above 1e-6), the CDR3 was missing, or the read contained stop codons, out-of-frame junctions, or ambiguous translated residues. A V3J clonotype was defined by an identical inferred V gene, J gene, and CDR3 amino acid sequence. Percentage overlap between repertoires was calculated by dividing the number of shared unique clonotypes by the size of the smaller repertoire. Repertoire richness was assessed with RTK rarefaction, the Chao1 estimator, and Recon v2.1 estimates of unobserved clonotypes. Generation probabilities for all TCRbeta clonotypes obtained by the gDNA method from a few donors were computed using OLGA. As stored in TCRdb, this immuneACCESS dataset retains in-frame rearrangements with V and J assigned. A fraction of the clones does not appear; measured against another copy, unresolved V genes explain less than half of the discrepancy, and the remainder lacks a known reason. That table supplies the V and J calls and clone size; D and trimming were determined from the DNA. The sample yields around 940,000 clones; 76% were counted once. Of the sample, about 1.5% is held by the ten largest clones.

Broad study findings and their caveats: Roughly 5% of naive CD4, 3.5% of naive CD8, approximately 2.2% of memory CD4, and less than 0.45% of memory CD8 clonotypes were shared across several donors. Compared with non-shared clonotypes, clonotypes shared by all four sorted-subset donors had higher generation probabilities. The genetic and exposure-history diversity represented was limited by the small number of donors. Pairwise subsampling indicated that sequencing depth was expected to affect the degree of clonotype sharing among donors. Only blood was sampled, and tissue TCR repertoires likely differ from those in blood. Rarefaction of sorted-subset datasets indicated incomplete sequencing despite the large sequencing depth. Naive subsets generally had larger estimated clonotype richness than memory subsets.

A note on this clone: The clone's antigen remains unknown. The input lacks base qualities; no much larger clone sits a single base away.

The chain joins TRBV25-1 to TRBJ1-3; the D gene lacks a confident call. The sequenced material came from memory CD4+ T cells sorted from blood. The meaning of the sample's cell subset or site label: CD45RA-negative fraction. This TCR came from a man between 18 and 35 years old in good health. The CDR3 is CVQNWPRLSGNTIYF. In nucleotide form, the sequence is TGTGTACAGAATTGGCCGCGGCTTTCTGGAAACACCATATATTTT.